This T cell receptor (beta chain) was sequenced in a study of a mutant IDH1 vaccine in newly diagnosed glioma. Study-level background: The patients were given eight vaccinations, one each in weeks 1, 3, 5, 7, 11, 15, 19 and 23. Those enrolled had earlier been treated with radiotherapy, temozolomide, or both, mostly both. Radiotherapy alone preceded vaccination by 4-6 weeks; alternatively, vaccination started with temozolomide cycles.

TCRdb's copy holds only in-frame clones and misses some; the assay was immunoSEQ multiplex PCR. The repertoire holds roughly 120,000 clones, around 77% seen once, with 5.5% in the top ten. Time point here: week 11, during vaccination. A 20-mer mutant IDH1 peptide at 300 ug was injected subcutaneously with topical imiquimod. For this clone: Its antigen is undetermined.

The material sequenced was PBMCs, taken from a glioma patient whose treatment included an IDH1 peptide vaccine. The TCR was taken from a man between 35 and 55 years old with glioma.

This chain's CDR3 is CATSREEGPYNEQFF. The CDR3 region has the DNA TGTGCCACCAGCAGAGAGGAGGGGCCCTACAATGAGCAGTTCTTC. V is TRBV15 and J is TRBJ2-1; a weak D match, TRBD2 (6 bases). The CDR3 runs 15 residues. Germline V CDR1 and CDR2: LNHNV, YYDKDF (reference sequence). V shed 0 bases and J shed 2 bases, with 8 bases lying between them.